Following are 16 T cell receptor beta chains from one sample sequenced in a study of CD8+ T cells in alopecia areata. cDNA reverse transcribed from extracted RNA served as the sequencing template. Only in-frame clones appear in the TCRdb table, and some are missing; sequencing was by immunoSEQ multiplex PCR. The sample includes fewer than 250,000 clones, roughly three fifths of them seen just once. This sample's treatment: oral pan-JAK inhibitor, 5-10 mg twice daily. The source was CD4+ T cells sorted from blood, collected at week 4, from a patient treated with tofacitinib. Source of these receptors: a human donor with alopecia areata.

This clone was seen a single time. The chain is built from TRBV7-2 and TRBJ2-5, with D maybe TRBD2 (5 bases). The CDR3 has 13 residues. CDR1 SGHTA and CDR2 FQGNSA come from the germline V gene. V shed 2 bases and J shed 4 bases, with 8 bases lying between them. The CDR3 DNA reads TGTGCCAGCAGCTTATATGGAGGAGAGACCCAGTACTTC. It codes for CASSLYGGETQYF.

This chain uses TRBV5-1 with TRBJ2-5; D gene uncertain. V was shortened by 6 bases and J by 4 bases, with 13 bases between the two germline ends. This CDR3 is 13 amino acids long. Germline V gives CDR1 SGHRS, CDR2 YFSETQ. This CDR3 is CASNSYQRETQYF. CDR3 coding DNA: TGCGCCAGCAATAGCTACCAGCGAGAGACCCAGTACTTC.

V and J are TRBV29-1 and TRBJ1-1; D is ambiguous. CDR3 length equals 11 residues. The V gene's germline CDR1 is SQVTM and CDR2 ANQGSEA. Trimming removed 5 bases from V and 1 base from J, with 5 bases in between. CDR3: CSVRTNTEAFF. As DNA, the CDR3 is TGCAGCGTTCGGACGAACACTGAAGCTTTCTTT.

The V and J genes are TRBV28 and TRBJ1-4; D is unclear. Trimming took 4 bases from V and 8 from J, leaving 14 bases between them. Germline CDR1 is MDHEN and CDR2 is SYDVKM. CDR3 length equals 14 residues. CDR3 in DNA: TGTGCCAGCAGTTCCCTCCAGAAAATCGAAAAACTGTTTTTT. Residues: CASSSLQKIEKLFF.

The V call is TRBV6-1, the J call TRBJ1-1; no clear D gene. Trimming pared 5 bases from V and 5 bases from J, leaving 12 bases between. The CDR3 totals 13 residues. The germline CDR1 and CDR2 sequences are MNHNS and SASEGT. CDR3 loop: CASSYNLGTEAFF. Written as DNA, the CDR3 is TGTGCCAGCAGTTATAACTTGGGAACTGAAGCTTTCTTT.

This clone has only a few counts. Other DNA sequences in this specimen translate into the identical CDR3. The chain has TRBV29-1 and TRBJ2-3, with D perhaps TRBD1 (6 bases). The V end was cut by 4 bases, the J end by 4 bases, with 9 bases between. The germline V gene encodes CDR1 SQVTM and CDR2 ANQGSEA. The CDR3 consists of 12 residues. The CDR3 DNA is TGCAGCGTTGGGCAGGGGCCAGATACGCAGTATTTT. Encoded protein: CSVGQGPDTQYF.

This clone showed up just a few times. The chain recombines TRBV6-5 with TRBJ1-1; D is unresolved. The V gene's germline CDR1 is MNHEY and CDR2 SVGAGI. The CDR3 is 13 amino acids. V lost 0 bases, J lost 1 base, and 3 bases lay in between. In DNA, the CDR3 is TGTGCCAGCAGTTACTCAGAGAACACTGAAGCTTTCTTT. Translating gives CASSYSENTEAFF.

The chain is built from TRBV10-3 and TRBJ2-7; 10 positions match TRBD1. Trimming cost V 4 bases and J 3 bases; bases outside gene matches: 3. The CDR3 has 14 amino acids. CDR1 ENHRY and CDR2 SYGVKD come from the germline V gene. CDR3 amino acids: CAISARDRGYEQYF. DNA for the CDR3: TGTGCCATCAGTGCTAGGGACAGGGGCTACGAGCAGTACTTC.

This clone has only a few counts. The chain combines TRBV18 with TRBJ2-5; TRBD1 might be the D (5 bases). From germline, CDR1 is KGHSH and CDR2 LQKENI. The CDR3 extends over 14 amino acids. The V and J ends lost 6 bases and 5 bases respectively, with 16 bases between them. CDR3 bases: TGTGCCAGCTCCCCCTATCAGGGCTGGGAGACCCAGTACTTC. It is translated as CASSPYQGWETQYF.

This clone was detected once. The chain links TRBV6-6 to TRBJ2-3; D unclear. The CDR3 totals 13 residues. Trimming stripped 7 bases from V and 0 bases from J, with 8 bases between. Germline V lookup: CDR1 MNHNY, CDR2 SVGAGI (reference sequence). Here the CDR3 DNA reads TGTGCCAGCAATGTCCGGAGCACAGATACGCAGTATTTT. Translation: CASNVRSTDTQYF.

The chain recombines TRBV27 with TRBJ2-5; 7 bases are a match to TRBD2. The CDR3 is 12 amino acids. V trimming: 5 bases; J trimming: 5 bases; junction bases outside the gene matches: 2. Germline V gene sequence: CDR1 MNHEY, CDR2 SMNVEV (reference sequence). The CDR3 DNA reads TGTGCCAGCAGTCGAGCGGGGGAGACCCAGTACTTC. It codes for CASSRAGETQYF.

The chain uses TRBV10-3 and TRBJ2-5; 9 bases fit TRBD1. The CDR3 runs 14 residues. Germline-derived CDR1 and CDR2 are ENHRY and SYGVKD. J lost 1 base, V lost 10 bases, and 7 bases had no gene match. As DNA, the CDR3 is TGTGCCACCTCAACAGGGGGCCTCCAAGAGACCCAGTACTTC. It yields the protein CATSTGGLQETQYF.

The V call is TRBV7-9, the J call TRBJ1-1, with TRBD1 as a possible D gene (5 bases). The CDR3 has 13 residues. CDR1 SEHNR and CDR2 FQNEAQ come from the germline V gene (reference sequence). Deletions cut 4 bases from V and 5 bases from J, with 11 bases between. Here the CDR3 reads CASSSGARTEAFF. CDR3 coding DNA: TGTGCCAGCAGCTCCGGGGCGAGGACTGAAGCTTTCTTT.

The chain has TRBV23-1 and TRBJ2-5; 7 nucleotides align to TRBD1. TRBV23-1 falls under the ORF class, with uncertain function. J was trimmed by 4 bases and V by 3 bases; bases with no gene match: 8. This CDR3 has 15 amino acids. This CDR3 reads CASSHPEGDRETQYF. The DNA of the CDR3 is TGCGCCAGCAGTCACCCTGAAGGGGACAGAGAGACCCAGTACTTC.

V usage is TRBV14 and J usage is TRBJ2-3; 9 nucleotides line up with TRBD1. The CDR3 is 15 amino acids. Germline trimming cut 2 bases from V and 3 bases from J; bases unmatched to any gene: 3. Germline V lookup: CDR1 SGHDN, CDR2 FVKESK. The CDR3 here is CASSQNRGRTDTQYF. The CDR3 DNA follows: TGTGCCAGCAGCCAAAACAGGGGGCGAACAGATACGCAGTATTTT.

The chain is built from TRBV28 and TRBJ2-1; 9 nucleotides match TRBD2. Germline CDR1 is MDHEN and CDR2 is SYDVKM. Trimming removed 4 bases from V and 0 bases from J; junction bases left unmatched: 4. The CDR3 extends over 16 amino acids. The CDR3 loop reads CASSSSGRNSYNEQFF. In DNA form, the CDR3 reads TGTGCCAGCAGTTCAAGCGGGAGGAACTCCTACAATGAGCAGTTCTTC.